This T cell receptor beta chain stems from a study of T cell repertoires in cytomegalovirus infection. Study-wide context: Both a matching HLA type and CMV infection were indicated by public TCR beta signatures.

At least ten counts were recorded for this clonotype. The antigen remains undetermined. Broader study findings: Dominating the ex vivo response were HLA-C-restricted CMV-specific TCR beta clonotypes. The cumulative frequency of public TCR beta families identified carriers of CMV plus the relevant HLA.

The CDR3 totals 14 residues. Germline V gene data show CDR1 as SGHTA and CDR2 as FQGNSA. Trimming shortened V by 5 bases and J by 2 bases, and 10 bases separated the two germline ends. TCRdb itself ran the reads through MiXCR, one entry per CDR3 protein. The sample comprises hundreds of thousands of distinct CDR3 sequences, around 11% of which are singletons, and about a tenth rests with the top ten. The TCR sequence derives from a human donor in good health (CMV status not recorded). Some clones in this sample may be carry-over from other donors' samples. Sequences were obtained from PBMCs. The rearrangement joins TRBV7-2 to TRBJ1-5; D perhaps matches TRBD1 (6 bases). CDR3 amino acids: CASSKRQGNQPQHF. CDR3 DNA sequence: TGTGCCAGCAGCAAACGACAGGGCAATCAGCCCCAGCATTTT.